This TCR beta chain was recorded in a study of blood T cell repertoires in COVID-19. Study information: Samples of COVID-19 (acute and convalescent) were obtained from the United States, Italy and Spain.

Per the authors' pipeline: Amplification with reference gene primers provided the estimates of nucleated cell counts. The table came from immunoSEQ multiplex PCR; TCRdb's copy has only in-frame clones and leaves some out. The D gene and trimming were derived from the DNA, and the V and J assignments and clone size from that table. The repertoire holds approximately 190,000 clones, under 90% seen once, with roughly a fifth in the top ten. From germline, CDR1 is SGHTA and CDR2 FQGNSA. V gave up 2 bases and J gave up 1 base, with 8 bases separating them. The CDR3 consists of 14 residues. The sequenced material came from peripheral blood. This receptor was taken from a human donor in a cohort sampled during active COVID-19. This chain connects TRBV7-2 to TRBJ1-1, with no clear D. The CDR3 loop reads CASSLSLANTEAFF. The CDR3 DNA is TGTGCCAGCAGCTTAAGTTTAGCGAACACTGAAGCTTTCTTT.